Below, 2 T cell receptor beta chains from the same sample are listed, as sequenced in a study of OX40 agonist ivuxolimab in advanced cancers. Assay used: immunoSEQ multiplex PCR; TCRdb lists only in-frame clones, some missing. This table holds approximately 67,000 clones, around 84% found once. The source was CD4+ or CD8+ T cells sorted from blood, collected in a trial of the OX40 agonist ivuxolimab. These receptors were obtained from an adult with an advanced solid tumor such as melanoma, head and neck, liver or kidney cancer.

The chain's CDR3 is CASSRDRQETQYF. The CDR3 DNA reads TGTGCCAGCAGCCGCGACAGGCAAGAGACCCAGTACTTC. The chain uses TRBV2 and TRBJ2-5; TRBD1 is a possible D gene (6 bases). The CDR3 is 13 amino acids. V shed 6 bases and J shed 2 bases, with 10 bases lying between them. The germline CDR1 and CDR2 sequences are SNHLY and FYNNEI.

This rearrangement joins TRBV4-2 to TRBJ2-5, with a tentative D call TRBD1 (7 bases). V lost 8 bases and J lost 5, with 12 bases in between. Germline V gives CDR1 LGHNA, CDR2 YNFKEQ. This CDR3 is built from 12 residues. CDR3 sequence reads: CASGPGGETQYF. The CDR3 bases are TGTGCCAGCGGGCCAGGGGGGGAGACCCAGTACTTC.